This TCR beta chain was sequenced for a study of control samples from healthy donors and cancer patients. CDR1 is MDHEN, CDR2 SYDVKM, per germline. Between the trimmed V and J ends, which lost 3 bases and 1 base, there was a span of 16 bases. CDR3 length: 17 amino acids. The method was immunoSEQ multiplex PCR; TCRdb's version includes in-frame clones alone and lacks a portion of them. The data show about 140,000 clones, 80% to 95% seen once. The chain combines TRBV28 with TRBJ1-5, with D possibly being TRBD1 (6 bases). Sequencing used blood. This sequence originates from a man aged 25 to 40 in good health. The CDR3 DNA reads TGTGCCAGCAGTTTCACGGAGGGGGTTTGGAGCAATCAGCCCCAGCATTTT. It yields the protein CASSFTEGVWSNQPQHF.